Shown below are 9 T cell receptor beta chains from a single sample sequenced in a study of T cell responses to AZD1222 COVID-19 vaccine. Measured with immunoSEQ multiplex PCR; TCRdb has only the in-frame clones, and not every one. The table has 20,000 or so clones, almost 85% seen once. The source material was peripheral blood, sampled 28 days after the second AZD1222 dose. The receptors here all came from an adult who received the AZD1222 COVID-19 vaccine.

The V and J genes are TRBV3-1 (or the pseudogene TRBV3-2) and TRBJ1-5; 7 bases are shared with TRBD1. The CDR3 extends over 14 amino acids. V shed 4 bases and J 7 bases; nucleotides not matched to a gene: 7. Germline loops: CDR1 LGHDT, CDR2 YNNKEL (reference sequence). CDR3 sequence: CASSPPGGRQPQHF. DNA for the CDR3: TGTGCCAGCAGCCCTCCAGGGGGACGGCAGCCCCAGCATTTT.

The chain has TRBV19 and TRBJ2-1; 9 bases fit TRBD2. J was trimmed by 0 bases and V by 5 bases; bases with no gene match: 5. Germline V gene data show CDR1 as LNHDA and CDR2 as SQIVND (reference sequence). The CDR3 is 16 residues long. Here the CDR3 reads CASSSRGRASYNEQFF. CDR3 nucleotides: TGTGCCAGTAGTTCCCGCGGGAGGGCCTCCTACAATGAGCAGTTCTTC.

The table lists this clone with a few counts. J is TRBJ2-1 and V is TRBV5-4; 13 nucleotides line up with TRBD2. J gave up 8 bases and V 4 bases, and 6 bases lay outside the gene matches. Germline CDR1 and CDR2: SGHNT and YYREEE (reference sequence). The CDR3 length is 15 residues. The CDR3 loop is CASSPGGTSGDEQFF. The CDR3 coding sequence is TGTGCCAGCAGCCCGGGCGGGACTAGCGGGGATGAGCAGTTCTTC.

This clone was seen only a few times. The rearrangement links TRBV7-9 to TRBJ2-1; 8 bases are shared with TRBD2. Per the germline V gene, CDR1 is SEHNR and CDR2 is FQNEAQ (reference sequence). J lost 8 bases, V lost 5 bases, and 8 bases had no gene match. This CDR3 region has 14 residues. CDR3 amino acids: CASSRKGLVYEQFF. CDR3 DNA sequence: TGTGCCAGCAGCAGAAAGGGACTAGTCTATGAGCAGTTCTTC.

This chain connects TRBV6-4 to TRBJ2-1; 13 nucleotides line up with TRBD2. Germline-derived CDR1 and CDR2 are MRHNA and SNTAGT. The CDR3 totals 13 residues. Trimming removed 6 bases from V and 10 bases from J; junction bases left unmatched: 3. CDR3 sequence: CASSGLAGDEQFF. The CDR3 coding sequence is TGTGCCAGCAGCGGACTAGCGGGAGACGAGCAGTTCTTC.

The gene calls are TRBV6-4 and TRBJ2-1; 12 nucleotides align to TRBD2. The CDR3 covers 12 residues. The germline gives CDR1 MRHNA, CDR2 SNTAGT. The junction had 2 bases not matched to a gene; V was cut back by 9 bases and J by 8 bases. CDR3 coding DNA: TGTGCCAGACTAGCGGGAGGCGATGAGCAGTTCTTC. This sequence encodes CARLAGGDEQFF.

J is TRBJ1-6 and V is TRBV5-1; D is uncertain. Looked up from germline, CDR1 is SGHRS and CDR2 is YFSETQ. This CDR3 is built from 17 residues. V lost 0 bases to trimming and J lost 3 bases, with 13 bases between them. CDR3 protein: CASSLGYTSRYNSPLHF. The DNA of the CDR3 is TGCGCCAGCAGCTTGGGTTATACGTCCCGCTATAATTCACCCCTCCACTTT.

The CDR3 reads CAISDTGWVWGQYF. The CDR3 DNA reads as TGTGCCATCAGTGATACGGGGTGGGTGTGGGGGCAGTACTTC. The chain is built from TRBV10-3 and TRBJ2-7, with D possibly being TRBD2 (5 bases). This CDR3 comprises 14 residues. Per the germline V gene, CDR1 is ENHRY and CDR2 is SYGVKD. V dropped 3 bases and J dropped 9 bases, with 18 bases sitting between them.

The chain uses TRBV23-1 and TRBJ2-1, with TRBD1 as a possible D gene (5 bases). TRBV23-1 counts as an open reading frame of uncertain function. The ends were cut back, 6 bases at V and 8 bases at J, with 11 bases in the middle. CDR3 size: 12 residues. As DNA, the CDR3 is TGCGCCAGCAGCCAGGACATCCATGAGCAGTTCTTC. Translation: CASSQDIHEQFF.